The rows below give T cell receptor beta chains drawn from one sample of a study of blood T cell repertoires in COVID-19. Some clones are missing from TCRdb's copy, which holds only in-frame ones; the method was immunoSEQ multiplex PCR. The sample carries about 14,000 clones, 87% recorded once. Specimen: peripheral blood. The receptors derive from a human donor with active COVID-19. The donor label of this sample is uncertain. Each CDR3 is given without its conserved first and last residue.

V: TRBV9; J: TRBJ2-5; CDR3: ASSGGTGARETQY
V: TRBV19; J: TRBJ2-4; CDR3: ASSPSGELAKNIQY
V: TRBV4-2; J: TRBJ2-2; CDR3: ASRLNTGELF
V: TRBV4-1; J: TRBJ2-7; CDR3: ASSPRDYEQY
V: TRBV10-2; J: TRBJ1-6; CDR3: ASRQGTINSPLH
V: TRBV4-1; J: TRBJ2-7; CDR3: ASSQDLGQGYREQY
V: TRBV9; J: TRBJ1-1; CDR3: ASSEDRGSRAF
V: TRBV28; J: TRBJ2-1; CDR3: ASSSPSGRIYNEQF
V: TRBV24-1; J: TRBJ2-1; CDR3: ATSEASGLSYNEQF
V: TRBV11-3; J: TRBJ2-1; CDR3: ASSSPPRALNEQF
V: TRBV11-3; J: TRBJ2-2; CDR3: ASSFSGTNTGELF
V: TRBV19; J: TRBJ1-2; CDR3: ASRRRQGGEANYGYT
V: TRBV6-6; J: TRBJ2-7; CDR3: ASSSRDPTYEQY
V: TRBV18; J: TRBJ2-2; CDR3: ASSPPGTRNTGELF
V: TRBV20-1; J: TRBJ2-3; CDR3: SATDTNTQY
V: TRBV7-9; J: TRBJ2-2; CDR3: ASSSGGATGELF
V: TRBV7-3; J: TRBJ2-2; CDR3: ASSSDTGELF
V: TRBV4-1; J: TRBJ2-2; CDR3: ASSRRSGVDTGELF
V: TRBV5-1; J: TRBJ2-7; CDR3: ASSLGGSLYEQY
V: TRBV9; J: TRBJ1-6; CDR3: ASSTSDRDSYNSPLH
V: TRBV6-5; J: TRBJ2-7; CDR3: ASSPYYEQY
V: TRBV7-8; J: TRBJ1-2; CDR3: ASSLDRGQNGYT
V: TRBV15; J: TRBJ2-1; CDR3: ATSRIRDYNEQF
V: TRBV6-1; J: TRBJ2-4; CDR3: ASSESPLAGGTDIQY
V: TRBV10-3; J: TRBJ1-5; CDR3: ATRTGGNQPQH
V: TRBV4-2; J: TRBJ2-5; CDR3: ASSQATGTALETQY
V: TRBV19; J: TRBJ1-5; CDR3: ASSIGTEARGSNQPQH
V: TRBV4-3; J: TRBJ2-1; CDR3: ASSQEGAGVRNEQF
V: TRBV30; J: TRBJ2-2; CDR3: AWSRGGGSTGELF
V: TRBV6-2/TRBV6-3; J: TRBJ2-3; CDR3: ASSYPPGTSTDTQY
V: TRBV18; J: TRBJ2-7; CDR3: ASSPRQGATEQY
V: TRBV19; J: TRBJ2-7; CDR3: ASSIGGGQATYEQY
V: TRBV30; J: TRBJ1-2; CDR3: AWHRDRPYGYT